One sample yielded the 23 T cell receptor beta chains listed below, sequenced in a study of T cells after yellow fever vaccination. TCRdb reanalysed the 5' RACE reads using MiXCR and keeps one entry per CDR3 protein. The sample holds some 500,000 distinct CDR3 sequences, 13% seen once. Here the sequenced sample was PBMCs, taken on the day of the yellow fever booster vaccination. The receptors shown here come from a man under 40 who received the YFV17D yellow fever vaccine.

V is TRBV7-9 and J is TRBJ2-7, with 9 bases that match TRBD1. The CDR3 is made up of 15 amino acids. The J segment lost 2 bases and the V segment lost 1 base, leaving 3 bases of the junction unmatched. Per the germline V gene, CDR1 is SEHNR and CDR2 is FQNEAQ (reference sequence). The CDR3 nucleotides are TGTGCCAGCAGCTTAGTGGGGACAGGGACCTACGAGCAGTACTTC. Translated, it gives CASSLVGTGTYEQYF.

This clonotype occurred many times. The CDR3 DNA is TGTGCCAGCAGCTCGTGGACTAGCGGGGGGTACAATGAGCAGTTCTTC. Translating it yields CASSSWTSGGYNEQFF. V usage is TRBV14 and J usage is TRBJ2-1, with 14 nucleotides matching TRBD2. The J segment lost 4 bases and the V segment lost 5 bases, leaving 4 bases of the junction unmatched. The CDR3 extends over 16 amino acids. Germline CDR1 and CDR2: SGHDN and FVKESK.

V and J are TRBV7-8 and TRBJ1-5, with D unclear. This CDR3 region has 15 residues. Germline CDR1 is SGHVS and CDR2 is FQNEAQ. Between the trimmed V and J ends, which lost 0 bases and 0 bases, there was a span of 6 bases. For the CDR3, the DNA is TGTGCCAGCAGCTTAGCGGTGAATAGCAATCAGCCCCAGCATTTT. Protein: CASSLAVNSNQPQHF. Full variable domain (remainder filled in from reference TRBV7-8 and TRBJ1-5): GAGVSQSPRYKVAKRGQDVALRCDPISGHVSLFWYQQALGQGPEFLTYFQNEAQLDKSGLPSDRFFAERPEGSVSTLKIQRTQQEDSAVYLCASSLAVNSNQPQHFGDGTRLSIL.

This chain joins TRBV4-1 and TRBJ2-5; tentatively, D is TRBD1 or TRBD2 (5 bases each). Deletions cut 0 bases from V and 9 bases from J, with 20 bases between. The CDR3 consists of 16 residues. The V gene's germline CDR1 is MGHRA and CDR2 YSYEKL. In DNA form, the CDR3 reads TGCGCCAGCAGCCAAGATTCCGGGGCCCGCGCGGGTTCCCAGTACTTC. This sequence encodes CASSQDSGARAGSQYF.

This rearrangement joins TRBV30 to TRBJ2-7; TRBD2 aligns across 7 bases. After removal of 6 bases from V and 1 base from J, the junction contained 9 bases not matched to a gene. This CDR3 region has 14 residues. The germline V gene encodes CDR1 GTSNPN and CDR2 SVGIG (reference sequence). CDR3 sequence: CACSPGGASYEQYF. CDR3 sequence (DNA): TGTGCCTGCTCCCCGGGAGGAGCATCCTACGAGCAGTACTTC. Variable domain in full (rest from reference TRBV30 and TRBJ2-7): SQTIHQWPATLVQPVGSPLSLECTVEGTSNPNLYWYRQAAGRGLQLLFYSVGIGQISSEVPQNLSASRPQDRQFILSSKKLLLSDSGFYLCACSPGGASYEQYFGPGTRLTVT.

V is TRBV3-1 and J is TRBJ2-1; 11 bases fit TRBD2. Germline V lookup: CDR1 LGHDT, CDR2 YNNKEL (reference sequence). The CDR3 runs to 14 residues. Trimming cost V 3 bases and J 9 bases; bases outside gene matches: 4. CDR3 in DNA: TGTGCCAGCAGCCACCTAGCGGGAGGTGGTGAGCAGTTCTTC. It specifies CASSHLAGGGEQFF.

The CDR3 DNA reads TGTGCCAGCAGTATTAAGGGAAATGAGCAGTTCTTC. Amino acid sequence: CASSIKGNEQFF. This chain uses TRBV2 with TRBJ2-1, with unresolved D. The CDR3 loop spans 12 amino acids. Looked up from germline, CDR1 is SNHLY and CDR2 is FYNNEI. V was trimmed by 5 bases and J by 7 bases, leaving 9 bases between them.

The CDR3 spells CASSYEGINEQFF. CDR3 bases: TGTGCCAGCAGTTACGAGGGTATCAATGAGCAGTTCTTC. The chain employs TRBV6-5 and TRBJ2-1, with TRBD2 as a possible D gene (5 bases). The length of the CDR3 is 13 residues. Per the germline V gene, CDR1 is MNHEY and CDR2 is SVGAGI. Trimming removed 2 bases at V and 6 bases at J, with 8 bases between.

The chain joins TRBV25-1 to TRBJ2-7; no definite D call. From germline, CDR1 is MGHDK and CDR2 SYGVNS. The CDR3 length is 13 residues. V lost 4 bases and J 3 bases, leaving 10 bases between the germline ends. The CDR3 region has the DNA TGTGCCAGCAGTGCGCCTTCCCTCTACGAGCAGTACTTC. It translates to CASSAPSLYEQYF.

The CDR3 spells CSARAKGALTDTQYF. CDR3 bases: TGCAGTGCTAGAGCGAAGGGAGCCCTCACAGATACGCAGTATTTT. The chain employs TRBV20-1 and TRBJ2-3, with a tentative D call TRBD2 (5 bases). Germline V CDR1 and CDR2: DFQATT, SNEGSKA (reference sequence). Trimming removed 1 base from V and 2 bases from J, with 13 bases in between. The CDR3 extends over 15 amino acids.

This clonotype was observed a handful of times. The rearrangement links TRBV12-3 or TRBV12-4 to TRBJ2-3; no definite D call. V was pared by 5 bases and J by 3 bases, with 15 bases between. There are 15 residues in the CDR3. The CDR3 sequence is CASSAYPSRTDTQYF. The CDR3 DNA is TGTGCCAGCAGTGCCTATCCTAGTCGGACAGATACGCAGTATTTT.

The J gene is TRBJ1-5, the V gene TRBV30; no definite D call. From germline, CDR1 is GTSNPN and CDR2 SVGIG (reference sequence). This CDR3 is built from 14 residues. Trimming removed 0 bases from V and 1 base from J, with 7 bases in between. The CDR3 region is CAWSVTGSNQPQHF. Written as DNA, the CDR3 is TGTGCCTGGAGTGTAACGGGGAGCAATCAGCCCCAGCATTTT.

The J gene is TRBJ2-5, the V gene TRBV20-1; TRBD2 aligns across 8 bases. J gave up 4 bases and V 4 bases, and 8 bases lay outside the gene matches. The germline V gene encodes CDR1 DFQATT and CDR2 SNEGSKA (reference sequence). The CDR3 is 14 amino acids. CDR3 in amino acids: CSATGAGVGETQYF. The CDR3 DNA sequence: TGCAGTGCTACCGGAGCGGGAGTAGGAGAGACCCAGTACTTC.

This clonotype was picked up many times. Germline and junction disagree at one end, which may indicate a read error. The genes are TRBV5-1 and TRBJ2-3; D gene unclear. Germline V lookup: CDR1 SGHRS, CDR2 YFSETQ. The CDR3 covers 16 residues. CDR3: CASSLGGGPSTDTQYF. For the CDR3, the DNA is TGTGCCAGCAGCTTAGGCGGCGGTCCTAGCACAGATACGCAGTATTTT.

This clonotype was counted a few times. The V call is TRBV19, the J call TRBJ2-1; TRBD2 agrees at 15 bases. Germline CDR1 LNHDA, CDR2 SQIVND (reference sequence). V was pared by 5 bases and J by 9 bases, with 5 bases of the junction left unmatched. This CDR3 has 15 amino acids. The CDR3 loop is CASSGLAGGPSEQFF. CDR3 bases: TGTGCCAGTAGTGGACTAGCGGGAGGGCCTAGTGAGCAGTTCTTC. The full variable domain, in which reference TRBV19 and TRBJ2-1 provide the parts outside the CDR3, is DGGITQSPKYLFRKEGQNVTLSCEQNLNHDAMYWYRQDPGQGLRLIYYSQIVNDFQKGDIAEGYSVSREKKESFPLTVTSAQKNPTAFYLCASSGLAGGPSEQFFGPGTRLTVL.

The CDR3 protein is CASSQAVGTGGSETQYF. The CDR3 DNA reads as TGTGCCAGCAGCCAAGCTGTCGGGACAGGGGGGTCGGAGACCCAGTACTTC. The chain combines TRBV4-2 with TRBJ2-5, with TRBD1 identical over 11 bases. Germline CDR1 LGHNA, CDR2 YNFKEQ. The junction had 9 bases not matched to a gene; V was cut back by 1 base and J by 5 bases. This CDR3 has 17 amino acids.

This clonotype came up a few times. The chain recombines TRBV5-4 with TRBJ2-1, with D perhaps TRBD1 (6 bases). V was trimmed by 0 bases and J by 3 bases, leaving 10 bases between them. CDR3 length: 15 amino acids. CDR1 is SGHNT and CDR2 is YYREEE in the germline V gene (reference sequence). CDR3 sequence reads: CASSLGTDIYNEQFF. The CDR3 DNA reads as TGTGCCAGCAGCTTGGGGACAGATATCTACAATGAGCAGTTCTTC.

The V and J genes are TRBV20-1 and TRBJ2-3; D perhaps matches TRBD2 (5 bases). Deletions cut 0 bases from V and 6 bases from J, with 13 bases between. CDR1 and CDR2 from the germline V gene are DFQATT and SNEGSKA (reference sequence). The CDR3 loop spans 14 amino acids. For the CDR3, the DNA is TGCAGTGCTAGAGACCCCCCGGGGAGTGATACGCAGTATTTT. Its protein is CSARDPPGSDTQYF.

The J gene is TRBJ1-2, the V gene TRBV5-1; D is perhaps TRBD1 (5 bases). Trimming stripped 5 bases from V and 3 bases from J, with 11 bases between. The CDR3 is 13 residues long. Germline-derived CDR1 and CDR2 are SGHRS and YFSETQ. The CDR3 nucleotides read TGCGCCAGCAGGGAGACAGCAGACTATGGCTACACCTTC. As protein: CASRETADYGYTF.

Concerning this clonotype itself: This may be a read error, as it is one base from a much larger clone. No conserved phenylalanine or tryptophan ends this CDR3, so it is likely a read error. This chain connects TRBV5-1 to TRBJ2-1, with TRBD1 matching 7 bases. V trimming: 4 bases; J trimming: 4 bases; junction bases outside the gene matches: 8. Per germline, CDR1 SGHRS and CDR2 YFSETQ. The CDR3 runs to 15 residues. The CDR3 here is CASSEGGTDYNEQFL. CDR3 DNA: TGCGCCAGCAGCGAAGGTGGGACAGATTACAATGAGCAGTTCCTC.

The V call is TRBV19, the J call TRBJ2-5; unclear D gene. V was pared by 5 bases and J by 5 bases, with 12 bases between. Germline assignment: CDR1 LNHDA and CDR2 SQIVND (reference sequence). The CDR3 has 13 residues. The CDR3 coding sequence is TGTGCCAGTAGTGACTTGGGCCGGGAGACCCAGTACTTC. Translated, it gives CASSDLGRETQYF.

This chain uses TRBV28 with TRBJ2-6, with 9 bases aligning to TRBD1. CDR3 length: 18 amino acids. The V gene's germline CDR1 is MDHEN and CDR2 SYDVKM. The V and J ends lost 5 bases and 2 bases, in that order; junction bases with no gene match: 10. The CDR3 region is CASSANRDRVTGANVLTF. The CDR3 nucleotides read TGTGCCAGCAGTGCCAACCGGGACAGGGTTACTGGGGCCAACGTCCTGACTTTC.

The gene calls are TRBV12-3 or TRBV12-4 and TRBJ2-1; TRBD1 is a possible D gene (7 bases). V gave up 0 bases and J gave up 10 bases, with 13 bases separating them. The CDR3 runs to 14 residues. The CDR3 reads CASSLAVQGREQFF. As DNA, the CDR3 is TGTGCCAGCAGTTTAGCTGTACAGGGGAGGGAGCAGTTCTTC.